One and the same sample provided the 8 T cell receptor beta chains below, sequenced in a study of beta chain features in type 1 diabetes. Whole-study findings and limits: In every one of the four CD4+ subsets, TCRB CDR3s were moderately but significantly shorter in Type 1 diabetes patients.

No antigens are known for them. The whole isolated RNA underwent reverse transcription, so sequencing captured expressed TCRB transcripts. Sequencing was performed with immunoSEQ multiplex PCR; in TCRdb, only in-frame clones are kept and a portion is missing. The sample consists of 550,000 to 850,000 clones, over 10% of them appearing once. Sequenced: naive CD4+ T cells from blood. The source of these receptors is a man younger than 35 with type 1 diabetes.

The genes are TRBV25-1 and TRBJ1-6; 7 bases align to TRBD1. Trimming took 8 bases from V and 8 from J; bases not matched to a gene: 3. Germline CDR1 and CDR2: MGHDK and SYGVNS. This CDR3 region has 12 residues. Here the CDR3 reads CASRTGDSPLHF. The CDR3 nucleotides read TGTGCCAGCCGCACAGGGGATTCACCCCTCCACTTT.

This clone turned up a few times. CDR3 DNA: TGTGCCAGCAGCTCCCCAGGGGCTGGGGCCAACGTCCTGACTTTC. This sequence encodes CASSSPGAGANVLTF. V and J are TRBV5-4 and TRBJ2-6, with D perhaps TRBD1 (6 bases). V gave up 3 bases and J gave up 2 bases, with 9 bases separating them. The CDR3 runs 15 residues. The V gene's germline CDR1 is SGHNT and CDR2 YYREEE (reference sequence).

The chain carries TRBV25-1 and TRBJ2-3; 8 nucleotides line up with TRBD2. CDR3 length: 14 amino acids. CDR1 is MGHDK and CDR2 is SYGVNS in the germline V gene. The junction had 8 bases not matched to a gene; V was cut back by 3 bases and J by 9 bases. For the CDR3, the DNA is TGTGCCAGCAGTGACTACAGCACGGGAGGGACGCAGTATTTT. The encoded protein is CASSDYSTGGTQYF.

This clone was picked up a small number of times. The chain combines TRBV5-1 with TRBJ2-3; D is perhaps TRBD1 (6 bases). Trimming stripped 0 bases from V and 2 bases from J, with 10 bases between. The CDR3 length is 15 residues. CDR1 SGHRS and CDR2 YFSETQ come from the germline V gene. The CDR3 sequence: CASSLGGHSTDTQYF. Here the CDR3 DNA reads TGCGCCAGCAGCTTGGGGGGACACTCCACAGATACGCAGTATTTT.

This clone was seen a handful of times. CDR3 DNA: TGTGCCAGCAGCTTGGCCTCCGGGACAGGGTATGTCACTGAAGCTTTCTTT. As protein: CASSLASGTGYVTEAFF. This chain uses TRBV5-4 with TRBJ1-1; 9 nucleotides match TRBD1. The CDR3 totals 17 residues. J gave up 4 bases and V 0 bases, and 10 bases lay outside the gene matches. Germline assignment: CDR1 SGHNT and CDR2 YYREEE (reference sequence).

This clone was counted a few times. As DNA, the CDR3 is TGTGCCAGCAGGGACCCTAGGGGCACAGATACGCAGTATTTT. Translated: CASRDPRGTDTQYF. This sequence joins TRBV6-5 and TRBJ2-3; the D is unclear. Deletions cut 6 bases from V and 1 base from J, with 11 bases between. The CDR3 extends over 14 amino acids. Germline-derived CDR1 and CDR2 are MNHEY and SVGAGI.

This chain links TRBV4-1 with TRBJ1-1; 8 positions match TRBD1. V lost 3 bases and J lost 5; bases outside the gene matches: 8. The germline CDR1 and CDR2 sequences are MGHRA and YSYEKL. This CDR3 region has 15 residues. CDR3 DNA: TGCGCCAGCAGCCAGCAGGGGGCGCGACGGACTGAAGCTTTCTTT. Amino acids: CASSQQGARRTEAFF.

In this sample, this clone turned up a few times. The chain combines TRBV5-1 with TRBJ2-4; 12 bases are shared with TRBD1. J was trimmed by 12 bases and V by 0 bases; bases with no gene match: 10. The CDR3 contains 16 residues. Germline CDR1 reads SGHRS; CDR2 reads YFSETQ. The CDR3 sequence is CASSLVPGTGGRSQYF. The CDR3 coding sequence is TGCGCCAGCAGCTTGGTCCCAGGGACAGGGGGCAGGTCTCAGTACTTC.